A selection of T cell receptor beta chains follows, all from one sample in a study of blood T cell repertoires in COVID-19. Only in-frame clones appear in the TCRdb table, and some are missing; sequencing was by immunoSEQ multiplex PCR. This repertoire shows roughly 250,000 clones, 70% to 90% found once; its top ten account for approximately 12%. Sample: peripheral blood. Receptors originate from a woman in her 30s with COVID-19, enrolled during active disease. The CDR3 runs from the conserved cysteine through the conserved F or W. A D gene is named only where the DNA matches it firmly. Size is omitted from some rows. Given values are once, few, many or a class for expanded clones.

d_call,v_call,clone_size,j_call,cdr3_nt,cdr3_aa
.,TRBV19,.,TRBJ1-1,TGTGCCAGTAGTATCGCAACCTTAACAGGGCGCGACATGAACACTGAAGCTTTCTTT,CASSIATLTGRDMNTEAFF
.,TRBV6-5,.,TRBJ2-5,TGTGCCAGCAGTTACTCTCGCCAGGGATCGGAGACCCAGTACTTC,CASSYSRQGSETQYF
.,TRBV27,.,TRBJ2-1,TGTGCCAGCCGGAGTATGACAGTTTCCTACAATGAGCAGTTCTTC,CASRSMTVSYNEQFF
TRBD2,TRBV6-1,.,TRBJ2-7,TGTGCCAGCAGTGACGGACTAGCGGGGACCTACGAGCAGTACTTC,CASSDGLAGTYEQYF
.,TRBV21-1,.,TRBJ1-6,TGTGCCAGCAGCAAGGGGAGTCGAGGGAATTCACCCCTCCACTTT,CASSKGSRGNSPLHF
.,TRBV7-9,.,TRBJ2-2,TGTGCCAGCAGCTTAGGCTCGGTGCAGCTGTTTTTT,CASSLGSVQLFF
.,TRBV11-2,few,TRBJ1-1,TGTGCCAGCAGCTTAGAACAGGGATTGAACACTGAAGCTTTCTTT,CASSLEQGLNTEAFF
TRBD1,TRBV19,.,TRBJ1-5,TGTGCCAGTGAGGACAGGCGTAATCAGCCCCAGCATTTT,CASEDRRNQPQHF
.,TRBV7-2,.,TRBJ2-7,TGTGCCAGCAGCTTACTACAGGGAGCCGAGCAGTACTTC,CASSLLQGAEQYF
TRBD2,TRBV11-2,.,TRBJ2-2,TGTGCCAGCAGCCCCTTAGGGGGCGGGGGGGCCTCAACCGGGGAGCTGTTTTTT,CASSPLGGGGASTGELFF
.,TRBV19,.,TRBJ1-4,TGTGCCAGTAGTACGACAGTTTTACCTGAAAAACTGTTTTTT,CASSTTVLPEKLFF
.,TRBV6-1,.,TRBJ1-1,TGTGCCAGCAGTGAATTTTTTAGGGGCGAAACTGAAGCTTTCTTT,CASSEFFRGETEAFF
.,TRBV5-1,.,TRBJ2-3,TGCGCCAGCAGCCCGGGTACGCAAGATACGCAGTATTTT,CASSPGTQDTQYF
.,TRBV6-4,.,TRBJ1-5,TGTGCCAGCAGTGACCCTATAATTAGCAATCAGCCCCAGCATTTT,CASSDPIISNQPQHF
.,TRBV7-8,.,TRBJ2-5,TGTGCCAGCAGCTTAGACCTAGCGGAGACCCAGTACTTC,CASSLDLAETQYF
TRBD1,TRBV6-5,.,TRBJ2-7,TGTGCCAGCAGTTACGACAGGGGCGAGCAGTACTTC,CASSYDRGEQYF
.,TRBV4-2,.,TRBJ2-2,TGTGCCAGCAGCCAAGGTAGAAACACCGGGGAGCTGTTTTTT,CASSQGRNTGELFF
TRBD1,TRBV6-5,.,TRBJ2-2,TGTGCCATCCGGGACAGGAGAACCACCGGGGAGCTGTTTTTT,CAIRDRRTTGELFF
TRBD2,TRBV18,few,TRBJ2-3,TGTGCCAGCTCACCACTGAACCGACTAGCGGTGAACACAGATACGCAGTATTTT,CASSPLNRLAVNTDTQYF
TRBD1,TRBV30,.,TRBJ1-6,TGTGCCTGGAGCCTCGGGACAGGACCAAATTCACCCCTCCACTTT,CAWSLGTGPNSPLHF
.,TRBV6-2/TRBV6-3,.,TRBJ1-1,TGTGCCAGCAGTTTCCGACTGGTAATGAACACTGAAGCTTTCTTT,CASSFRLVMNTEAFF
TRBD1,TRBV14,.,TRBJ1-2,TGTGCCAGCAGCCTTCAGGGGGCTCGCATCTATGGCTACACCTTC,CASSLQGARIYGYTF
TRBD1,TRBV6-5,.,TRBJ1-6,TGTGCCAGCAGCCGACAGGGGAGGAATTCACCCCTCCACTTT,CASSRQGRNSPLHF
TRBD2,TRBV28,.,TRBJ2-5,TGTGCCACCTCCCTCGGGGGGGGCCAAGATGGGGGAGAGACCCAGTACTTC,CATSLGGGQDGGETQYF
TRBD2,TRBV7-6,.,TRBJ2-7,TGTGCCAGCAGCCCGGGACTAGATTTCTACGAGCAGTACTTC,CASSPGLDFYEQYF
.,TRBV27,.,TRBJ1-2,TGTGCCAGCAGTCCCGGGTTAGGAGGCTACACCTTC,CASSPGLGGYTF
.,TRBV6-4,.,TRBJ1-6,TGTGCCAGCAGTGCGGAAGAAGGGGTTTCACCCCTCCACTTT,CASSAEEGVSPLHF
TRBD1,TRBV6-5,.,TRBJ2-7,TGTGCCAGCAGCCGGGACAGCGCCTACGAGCAGTACTTC,CASSRDSAYEQYF
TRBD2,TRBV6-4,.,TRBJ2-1,TGTGCCAGCAGTGTTGGACTAGCTCTTACTAATGAGCAGTTCTTC,CASSVGLALTNEQFF
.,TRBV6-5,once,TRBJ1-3,TGTGCCAGCAGATTAATTAGCTCTGGAAACACCATATATTTT,CASRLISSGNTIYF
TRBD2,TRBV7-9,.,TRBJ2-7,TGTGCCAGCAGCTTTTCTAGCGGGGGGTACTACGAGCAGTACTTC,CASSFSSGGYYEQYF
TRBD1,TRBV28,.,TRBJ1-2,TGTGCCAGCAGTATACGCCGGGGACAGGGGATGAATAGCTACACCTTC,CASSIRRGQGMNSYTF
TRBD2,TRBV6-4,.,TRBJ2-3,TGTGCCAGCAGTGACTCTAGCGGGGGCACAGATACGCAGTATTTT,CASSDSSGGTDTQYF
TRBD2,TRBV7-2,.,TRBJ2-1,TGTGCCAGCAGCCGCCGGCGCGCTAGCGGGGGGGCGGGGGAGCAGTTCTTC,CASSRRRASGGAGEQFF
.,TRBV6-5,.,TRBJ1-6,TGTGCCAGCAGCATCCGACAGGTCAATTCACCCCTCCACTTT,CASSIRQVNSPLHF
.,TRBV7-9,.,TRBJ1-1,TGTGCCAGCAGCTCCCCCGACAGTGGTCTGAGGATGAACACTGAAGCTTTCTTT,CASSSPDSGLRMNTEAFF
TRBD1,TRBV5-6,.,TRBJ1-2,TGTGCCAGCAGCTTCGACAGGGCTAACTATGGCTACACCTTC,CASSFDRANYGYTF
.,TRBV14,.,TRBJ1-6,TGTGCCAGCAGCCAAGACTGGGGGGGAGGTTCACCCCTCCACTTT,CASSQDWGGGSPLHF
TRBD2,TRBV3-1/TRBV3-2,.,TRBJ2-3,TGTGCCAGCAGCCAACATGGACTAGCGGGGAGCACAGATACGCAGTATTTT,CASSQHGLAGSTDTQYF
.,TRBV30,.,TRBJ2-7,TGTGCCTGGAGTCCCCCCGCGAAGAACGAGCAGTACTTC,CAWSPPAKNEQYF
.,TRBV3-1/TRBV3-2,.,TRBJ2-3,TGTGCCAGCAGCCAAGGTTGGGGCACCGGCACAGATACGCAGTATTTT,CASSQGWGTGTDTQYF
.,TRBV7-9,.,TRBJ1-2,TGTGCCAGCAGCGCCGTACAGGTCTATGGCTACACCTTC,CASSAVQVYGYTF
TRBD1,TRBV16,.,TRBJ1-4,TGTGCCAGCAGCCAATCGGGACAGGGCTATGAAAAACTGTTTTTT,CASSQSGQGYEKLFF
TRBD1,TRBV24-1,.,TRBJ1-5,TGTGCCACCAGTGATGCGACAGGGCTTAATCAGCCCCAGCATTTT,CATSDATGLNQPQHF
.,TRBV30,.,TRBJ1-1,TGTGCCTGGAGTGTAGACATAGACACTGAAGCTTTCTTT,CAWSVDIDTEAFF